This record concerns one T cell receptor (beta chain) sequence. The data were obtained in a study of blood T cell repertoires in COVID-19. After removal of 4 bases from V and 1 base from J, the junction contained 5 bases not matched to a gene. The CDR3 runs 15 residues. CDR1 SGHRS and CDR2 YFSETQ come from the germline V gene. Some clones are missing from TCRdb's copy, which holds only in-frame ones; the method was immunoSEQ multiplex PCR. The table shows over 350,000 clones, with approximately 90% occurring only once. The V call is TRBV5-1, the J call TRBJ1-2, with 9 bases matching TRBD1. This TCR derives from a woman between 45 and 60 years old who had recovered from COVID-19. The sequenced sample was PBMCs or T cells enriched from blood (not recorded which). The CDR3 loop reads CASSTMTGGNYGYTF. CDR3 sequence (DNA): TGCGCCAGCAGCACAATGACAGGGGGTAACTATGGCTACACCTTC.